Presented here are 13 T cell receptor beta chains from one specimen sequenced in a study of CD8+CD57+ T cells in acquired aplastic anemia. According to the study, genomic DNA was the template for TCR beta VDJ and CDR3 profiling. One entry per CDR3 protein results from TCRdb running MiXCR on the reads. The table includes under 200,000 distinct CDR3 sequences, approximately 44% detected once. Those patients picked for sequencing had displayed CD8+CD57+ cell expansion on flow cytometry. Sample: sorted CD4+, CD8+, or CD8+CD57+ T cells (not recorded which) from PBMCs. The source of these receptors is a human donor with aplastic anemia.

This chain links TRBV24-1 with TRBJ1-2, with TRBD1 matching 9 bases. The V gene's germline CDR1 is KGHDR and CDR2 SFDVKD. The CDR3 extends over 16 amino acids. The V segment lost 2 bases and the J segment 2 bases; nucleotides outside the gene matches: 5. The CDR3 region has the DNA TGTGCCACCAGTGATTCGACAGGGGGGGGAAACTATGGCTACACCTTC. Its translation is CATSDSTGGGNYGYTF.

This chain uses TRBV2 with TRBJ1-1; D remains unclear. V was shortened by 2 bases and J by 7 bases, with 8 bases between the two germline ends. Germline CDR1 is SNHLY and CDR2 is FYNNEI. This CDR3 region has 12 residues. Here the CDR3 DNA reads TGTGCCAGCAGTGAACCCCGGATTGAAGCTTTCTTT. This translates into CASSEPRIEAFF.

This clonotype was observed many times. The chain carries TRBV24-1 and TRBJ2-5; D unclear. The germline CDR1 and CDR2 sequences are KGHDR and SFDVKD. The CDR3 totals 14 residues. The ends were cut back, 4 bases at V and 2 bases at J, with 10 bases in the middle. The CDR3 loop reads CATSDIVDQETQYF. The CDR3, as DNA: TGTGCCACCAGTGACATTGTCGATCAAGAGACCCAGTACTTC.

Details on this clonotype: Being one base from a much bigger clone, this may be a read error. This rearrangement joins TRBV5-5 to TRBJ1-2; TRBD1 matches 9 bases. The CDR3 covers 14 residues. Germline values: CDR1 SGHKS, CDR2 YYEKEE (reference sequence). CDR3 DNA: TGTCCCAGCAGCCGGGACAGGGAGAACTATGGCTACACCTTC. Translating gives CPSSRDRENYGYTF. The full variable domain, rest sourced from reference TRBV5-5 and TRBJ1-2, is DAGVTQSPTHLIKTRGQQVTLRCSPISGHKSVSWYQQVLGQGPQFIFQYYEKEERGRGNFPDRFSARQFPNYSSELNVNALLLGDSALYLCPSSRDRENYGYTFGSGTRLTVV.

The rearrangement joins TRBV6-1 to TRBJ1-2, with 11 bases matching TRBD1. This CDR3 contains 15 residues. With 6 bases clipped from V and 3 bases from J, the junction kept 6 bases outside the gene matches. Germline values: CDR1 MNHNS, CDR2 SASEGT. CDR3 sequence (DNA): TGTGCCAGCAGACAGGGACAGGGGGTAGACTATGGCTACACCTTC. It codes for CASRQGQGVDYGYTF.

As for this clonotype: A single base separates this from a much larger clone, so it may be a read error. The chain links TRBV12-5 to TRBJ1-2; D uncertain. The CDR3 sequence is 14 residues long. In germline, CDR1 is LGHNT, CDR2 FRNRAP. Trimming cost V 1 base and J 0 bases, with 6 bases left between them. CDR3 DNA: TGTGCTAGTGGTTTGGGCACCCCTAACTATGGCTACACCTTC. Protein: CASGLGTPNYGYTF.

The CDR3 DNA sequence: TGTGCCAGTAGTATGGGAACACAGGGAGAAGCCGAGCAGTACTTC. It codes for CASSMGTQGEAEQYF. This sequence joins TRBV19 and TRBJ2-7; a weak D match, TRBD1 (6 bases). Germline CDR1 LNHDA, CDR2 SQIVND (reference sequence). This CDR3 spans 15 amino acids. V gave up 3 bases and J gave up 6 bases, with 18 bases separating them.

This clonotype was seen ten or more times. The V call is TRBV5-1, the J call TRBJ2-1, with 12 bases that match TRBD2. Germline CDR1 is SGHRS and CDR2 is YFSETQ. The V segment lost 5 bases and the J segment 4 bases; nucleotides outside the gene matches: 10. The CDR3 is 17 residues long. The CDR3 DNA sequence: TGCGCCAGCAGTACCCGGGGACTAGCGGGTGGGTACAATGAGCAGTTCTTC. It codes for CASSTRGLAGGYNEQFF.

This chain joins TRBV10-3 and TRBJ1-2; TRBD1 matches 7 bases. Germline values: CDR1 ENHRY, CDR2 SYGVKD. The CDR3 consists of 14 residues. With 6 bases clipped from V and 2 bases from J, the junction kept 6 bases outside the gene matches. In nucleotides, the CDR3 is TGTGCCATCAGCCCTGACAGGGCCAACTATGGCTACACCTTC. It codes for CAISPDRANYGYTF.

The DNA of the CDR3 is TGTGCCACCAGCAGAGACAGGTCATTCTATGGCTACACCTTC. Residues: CATSRDRSFYGYTF. The V gene is TRBV15, the J gene TRBJ1-2, with unresolved D. The CDR3 runs to 14 residues. Trimming pared 0 bases from V and 4 bases from J, leaving 9 bases between. From germline, CDR1 is LNHNV and CDR2 YYDKDF (reference sequence).

This sequence joins TRBV29-1 and TRBJ2-7, with D possibly being TRBD1 (6 bases). The V gene lost 7 bases and the J gene lost 2 bases, with 12 bases spanning the gap. The CDR3 runs 12 residues. CDR1 SQVTM and CDR2 ANQGSEA come from the germline V gene. CDR3 nucleotide sequence: TGCAGCGCTGTGGACAGAGCCTACGAGCAGTACTTC. Protein product: CSAVDRAYEQYF.

This clonotype was detected many times. The rearrangement links TRBV2 to TRBJ2-1; TRBD1 is a possible D gene (5 bases). The CDR3 loop spans 17 amino acids. The ends were cut back, 2 bases at V and 1 base at J, with 15 bases in the middle. Germline values: CDR1 SNHLY, CDR2 FYNNEI. This CDR3 reads CASSEFMGRASYNEQFF. The CDR3, as DNA: TGTGCCAGCAGTGAATTCATGGGCAGGGCATCCTACAATGAGCAGTTCTTC.

J is TRBJ2-5 and V is TRBV29-1, with D perhaps matching TRBD1 (5 bases). V dropped 3 bases and J dropped 7 bases, with 12 bases sitting between them. CDR3 size: 12 residues. Germline V gives CDR1 SQVTM, CDR2 ANQGSEA. The CDR3 DNA reads TGCAGCGTTGACGGGCAGGGTGTGACCCAGTACTTC. Translated: CSVDGQGVTQYF.